These T cell receptor beta chains were read from a single sample in a study of blood T cells in healthy people across ages. From the 5' RACE reads, TCRdb called clonotypes with MiXCR, one entry per CDR3 protein. The profile shows about 690,000 distinct CDR3 sequences, 40% to 45% of them singletons. Material: blood. These receptors were collected from a man older than 75 in good health. CDR3s leave out the opening cysteine and the closing phenylalanine or tryptophan.

V gene	J gene	CDR3 protein
TRBV7-2	TRBJ2-5	ASSSLVGKETQY
TRBV6-5	-	ASRTGAQGTQY
TRBV7-2	TRBJ2-5	ASSLGQGVSGYQETQY
TRBV20-1	TRBJ2-3	SARTSGGFGTDTQY
TRBV7-8	-	ASSLGRGRVRVRETQY
TRBV5-1	TRBJ2-1	ASSLVTAGGDEQF
TRBV29-1	TRBJ2-3	SAQEAGDTQY
TRBV5-1	TRBJ2-1	ASSLFRRSHNEQF
TRBV7-2	TRBJ2-5	ASSLDFSFQETQY
TRBV3-1	TRBJ1-2	ASSPGGYNYGYT
TRBV20-1	TRBJ2-7	SAREMWAYEQY
TRBV3-1	TRBJ2-5	ASSQASGEETQY
TRBV12-3/TRBV12-4	TRBJ2-3	ASTLDGVTDTQY
TRBV6-2/TRBV6-3	TRBJ1-1	ASSYSINRSSSNTEAF
TRBV20-1	TRBJ2-7	SAREKGRGRGYEQY
TRBV4-1	TRBJ2-6	ASSPSGQGLTGANVLT
TRBV20-1	TRBJ2-1	SAPTSAGGRVNEQF